This T cell receptor (beta chain) was sequenced in a study of blood T cells in healthy people across ages (dated by TCRdb to the mid-2010s). General notes on the study: Template switching captured roughly one uniquely barcoded TCR beta cDNA molecule per two T cells in model experiments. Using deep sequencing normalized with unique cDNA molecular identifiers, the study measured how TCR beta repertoire diversity changes with age. Using the same blood draw, the study looked at two additional independent replicas of 1 million unique cDNA reads for two donors, one aged 18 to 29 and the other aged 80 or older. The donors were split into four age groups: young (average roughly 15 years), middle-aged (more than 35), aged (roughly 68) and long-lived (over 75).

Per the germline V gene (reference sequence), DFQATT is the CDR1 and SNEGSKA is the CDR2. From cysteine to phenylalanine, the CDR3 is 16 amino acids long. The kept DNA is CDR3 alone, 48 bases in frame from the first base. The donors were some 39 Caucasian individuals from Russia, aged roughly 6 to 100 years, who were systemically healthy. Roughly 9 milliliters of peripheral blood were drawn from each donor into EDTA-treated Vacutainer tubes. Ficoll-Paque density-gradient centrifugation was used to isolate PBMCs, with at least 7 million obtained per sample. Total RNA was extracted from PBMCs with Trizol reagent, with at least 6 micrograms obtained per sample. The percentages of naive CD45RAhigh/CD27high T cells were determined by flow cytometry on a PBMC aliquot from every donor. On this clonotype itself: Its antigen is still unknown. Base qualities were left out, and no much larger clone turns up one base away.

Libraries came from 5' RACE. TCRdb records Illumina HiSeq 2500 as the sequencer. A second PCR of roughly 7 to 12 cycles was performed with a sample-barcoded 5' primer and a J-beta primer mix. A unique molecular identifier was introduced onto each TCR beta cDNA molecule by a template-switch 5' adaptor carrying 12 random nucleotides. Each sample yielded at least 3 million CDR3-containing paired-end reads. First-strand cDNA was synthesized from all RNA with the Mint cDNA synthesis kit, primed by a TRBC-specific oligonucleotide. After uracil-DNA glycosylase treatment, a first 18-cycle PCR used universal primers M1SS and BC2_uni_R on all cDNA. As for the authors' bioinformatics: For normalization, 1 million high-quality reads, each with a distinct molecular identifier, were randomly selected from each sample. Reads sharing molecular identifiers were discarded rather than binned into consensus sequences. MiTCR, set to a Q25 quality threshold and the strictest error-elimination algorithm, was used for CDR3 identification, clonotype clustering and error correction. A nonparametric unseen species model using Euler transformation provided a lower-bound estimate of total TCR beta diversity. TCRdb reran the public reads through fastp at Q25 and MiXCR, keeping productive beta chains. When rows share a CDR3 protein, they turn into one entry using the most common DNA and genes. These V and J calls originate from TCRdb's pipeline instead of the authors' own analysis. The sample table contains roughly 560,000 distinct CDR3 sequences; only one count was recorded for 24% of them. The ten largest make up less than 9% of the sample.

Points the paper makes about the study in general: Estimates of total diversity based on one million sequenced T cells were regarded as lower bounds and as underestimates. Because profiling used bulk unsorted PBMCs, naive and antigen-experienced compartments could not be compared conclusively. Compared with the aged group, the long-lived group had more naive CD4+ T cells, fewer expanded clones and increased TCR diversity, suggesting age selection. There was a strong correlation between observed TCR beta diversity and the percentage of naive T cells measured by flow cytometry. Donor CMV infection status was unknown, potentially confounding age-related changes in expanded clonotypes. As age increased, observed TCR beta diversity per million T cells dropped in a roughly linear way, and a significant reduction was already evident by age 40.

The same data also went into a second study, on T cells of mothers and their children. Reported in the second study: Nine systemically healthy Caucasian individuals, comprising three mothers and their six children, were included as donors. cDNA synthesis consumed the entire amount of extracted RNA, loaded at 1.5 ug RNA in each 15 ul reaction. In the second PCR, sample barcodes and 2-4 random nucleotides were introduced via the M1S primer. Over 9.5 million TCR beta CDR3 reads were obtained for each mother, and millions of reads were obtained for each child. In both related and unrelated pairs, thymic selection shapes the output of TCR recombination in a similar way, with inherited differences having only a minor effect. Related mother-child pairs always showed normalized repertoire overlap that was slightly higher than in unrelated mother-child pairs, though the difference was never significant. With a sensitivity of approximately 92 clones per million clonotypes, no persistent microchimeric T cell clones were detected. In the study, deep NGS was used to compare the TCR beta repertoires of mothers and children, and features distinguishing related mother-child pairs from unrelated individuals were sought. On average, the children were roughly 10 +/- 4 years old, while the mothers were approximately 41 +/- 4 years old. Libraries were sequenced on Illumina HiSeq 2000 with 100+100 nt paired-end reads after adapter ligation with NEBNext reagents. To avoid cross-contamination, the mother libraries and the child libraries were prepared a month apart and sequenced in separate runs. For each donor, somewhere between about 500,000 and 2,300,000 distinct TCR beta clonotypes were identified. Naive TCR beta clonotypes were estimated from low-frequency clonotypes matched to each donor's FACS-determined naive share, without sorting.

This receptor was identified in a boy aged 10-17 years in good health. Sequenced material: blood. The sequence links TRBV20-1 to TRBJ2-5; possibly the D gene is TRBD2, per 5 matching bases. The J call may be in error: the DNA end matches TRBJ2-1 better. In nucleotide form, the sequence is TGCAGTGCTAGTTATTACGGGGAGTATTATTCAAGTGAGCAGTTCTTC. Translated, this is CSASYYGEYYSSEQFF.